The 19 T cell receptor beta chains given below trace back to one sample, sequenced in a study of CD8 T cells in Susac syndrome. With random hexamers, reverse transcription was performed on about 0.5 to 1 ug of RNA. TCRdb re-called the immunoSEQ multiplex PCR reads through MiXCR, storing one row per CDR3 protein. The sample consists of about 150,000 distinct CDR3 sequences, around 93% of them appearing once. Source material: CD4+ T cells from PBMCs. The receptors come from a human donor with multiple sclerosis.

A single count supports this clonotype. The genes are TRBV27 and TRBJ2-5, with 7 bases aligning to TRBD1. Unmatched junction bases numbered 18, after V lost 5 bases and J lost 0 bases. The CDR3 spans 19 residues. Germline assignment: CDR1 MNHEY and CDR2 SMNVEV (reference sequence). The CDR3 bases are TGTGCCAGCAGTCCCCTTATGCCCCTACAGGGGTTTAACCAAGAGACCCAGTACTTC. It translates to CASSPLMPLQGFNQETQYF.

The rearrangement links TRBV6-2 or TRBV6-3 to TRBJ2-7; 13 nucleotides align to TRBD2. Trimming took 6 bases from V and 4 from J; bases not matched to a gene: 6. The germline V gene encodes CDR1 MNHEY and CDR2 SVGEGT. The CDR3 contains 15 residues. This chain's CDR3 is CASSLPGLAGYEQYF. Written as DNA, the CDR3 is TGTGCCAGCAGCCTACCGGGACTAGCGGGATACGAGCAGTACTTC.

This chain connects TRBV14 to TRBJ2-3; D not resolved. V was shortened by 4 bases and J by 4 bases, with 15 bases between the two germline ends. This CDR3 comprises 15 residues. Looked up from germline, CDR1 is SGHDN and CDR2 is FVKESK. The DNA for the CDR3 is TGTGCCAGCAGCCGAGACGGACCTCTCGCAGATACGCAGTATTTT. Translation gives CASSRDGPLADTQYF.

V gene TRBV2 combines with J gene TRBJ2-7; D gene ambiguous. V was cut by 1 base and J by 3 bases, with 13 bases left in between. The CDR3 totals 15 residues. The germline V gene has CDR1 SNHLY and CDR2 FYNNEI. This chain's CDR3 is CASSEGPTIDYEQYF. CDR3 coding DNA: TGTGCCAGCAGTGAAGGACCTACGATTGACTACGAGCAGTACTTC.

The chain carries TRBV6-5 and TRBJ1-2; 10 nucleotides agree with TRBD1. The germline V gene encodes CDR1 MNHEY and CDR2 SVGAGI. The length of the CDR3 is 15 residues. The junction had 3 bases not matched to a gene; V was cut back by 5 bases and J by 0 bases. The CDR3 here is CASSTGTGANYGYTF. CDR3 DNA: TGTGCCAGCAGTACCGGGACAGGGGCTAACTATGGCTACACCTTC.

The CDR3 sequence is CASSPSGSGNTIYF. The CDR3 nucleotides read TGTGCCAGCTCACCATCAGGCTCTGGAAACACCATATATTTT. The chain is built from TRBV18 and TRBJ1-3, with D uncertain. CDR1 is KGHSH, CDR2 LQKENI, per germline. This CDR3 region has 14 residues. Trimming took 2 bases from V and 0 from J, leaving 5 bases between them.

This rearrangement joins TRBV27 to TRBJ2-1, with 10 bases lining up with TRBD2. Trimming removed 1 base from V and 7 bases from J; junction bases left unmatched: 16. Germline V gene sequence: CDR1 MNHEY, CDR2 SMNVEV (reference sequence). This CDR3 comprises 19 residues. The CDR3 bases are TGTGCCAGCAGTTTATTGGGGGGGGGTCTAGCGGGGGCTGGGAATGAGCAGTTCTTC. It is translated as CASSLLGGGLAGAGNEQFF.

This clonotype was counted a few times. The rearrangement joins TRBV12-3 or TRBV12-4 to TRBJ2-2; TRBD1 aligns across 8 bases. This CDR3 has 15 residues. Losses at the gene ends were 5 bases for V and 4 bases for J; bases not matched to a gene: 6. CDR3 sequence reads: CASSLGQGVTGELFF. In nucleotides, the CDR3 is TGTGCCAGCAGTCTCGGACAGGGTGTCACCGGGGAGCTGTTTTTT.

The J gene is TRBJ2-1, the V gene TRBV6-2 or TRBV6-3; D is undetermined. The CDR3 contains 13 residues. V lost 8 bases and J lost 2, with 10 bases in between. Germline CDR1 is MNHEY and CDR2 is SVGEGT. The DNA for the CDR3 is TGTGCCAGCCAGTCCGGGCCCTACAATGAGCAGTTCTTC. Amino acids: CASQSGPYNEQFF.

This chain uses TRBV12-3 or TRBV12-4 with TRBJ2-3, with TRBD2 matching over 11 bases. J was trimmed by 5 bases and V by 3 bases; bases with no gene match: 7. The CDR3 spans 16 residues. In nucleotides, the CDR3 is TGTGCCAGCAGTTTCGTACTAGCGGGAGTTTTAGATACGCAGTATTTT. It codes for CASSFVLAGVLDTQYF.

V is TRBV3-1 and J is TRBJ2-2; D call uncertain. Trimming left V 4 bases short and J 6 bases short, with 24 bases between. The CDR3 length is 18 residues. Germline V CDR1 and CDR2: LGHDT, YNNKEL (reference sequence). The CDR3 reads CASSLTEYLSPGAGELFF. The CDR3 nucleotides are TGTGCCAGCAGCCTAACCGAATACCTTTCCCCCGGCGCCGGGGAGCTGTTTTTT.

The J gene is TRBJ2-5, the V gene TRBV3-1; a possible D gene is TRBD1 (5 bases). The ends were cut back, 0 bases at V and 7 bases at J, with 18 bases in the middle. Germline lookup yields CDR1 LGHDT and CDR2 YNNKEL (reference sequence). The CDR3 has 16 amino acids. CDR3 in amino acids: CASSQDFQGTRWTQYF. In DNA form, the CDR3 reads TGTGCCAGCAGCCAAGATTTCCAGGGCACCCGTTGGACCCAGTACTTC.

The chain links TRBV10-3 to TRBJ2-5, with D maybe TRBD1 (5 bases). V lost 2 bases to trimming and J lost 9 bases, with 16 bases between them. The CDR3 is made up of 14 amino acids. CDR1 ENHRY and CDR2 SYGVKD come from the germline V gene. CDR3 protein: CAISEGATISPQYF. As DNA, the CDR3 is TGTGCCATCAGTGAGGGGGCTACTATTTCTCCCCAGTACTTC.

This chain links TRBV28 with TRBJ1-1; no definite D call. V was clipped by 8 bases and J by 1 base, with 11 bases between them. Germline V gives CDR1 MDHEN, CDR2 SYDVKM. This CDR3 has 13 residues. The CDR3 here is CASRKTANTEAFF. CDR3 nucleotide sequence: TGTGCCAGCCGAAAAACAGCGAACACTGAAGCTTTCTTT.

This chain joins TRBV6-2 or TRBV6-3 and TRBJ2-3; 7 nucleotides line up with TRBD2. Germline V gene sequence: CDR1 MNHEY, CDR2 SVGEGT. Trimming at V came to 7 bases and at J to 2 bases, leaving 9 bases not matched to a gene. This CDR3 spans 15 amino acids. CDR3 residues: CASKMWEGLTDTQYF. The CDR3 DNA follows: TGTGCCAGCAAGATGTGGGAGGGCCTCACAGATACGCAGTATTTT.

The V gene is TRBV12-3 or TRBV12-4, the J gene TRBJ1-5; D might be TRBD1 (5 bases). The CDR3 covers 17 residues. Trimming pared 6 bases from V and 4 bases from J, leaving 22 bases between. The CDR3 loop is CASRPGVGGINNQPQHF. DNA of the CDR3: TGTGCCAGCAGGCCCGGAGTGGGGGGGATAAATAATCAGCCCCAGCATTTT.

This chain links TRBV18 with TRBJ2-7, with D perhaps TRBD1 (6 bases). Trimming shortened V by 1 base and J by 6 bases, and 19 bases separated the two germline ends. The CDR3 spans 16 residues. Germline V gives CDR1 KGHSH, CDR2 LQKENI. The CDR3 nucleotides read TGTGCCAGCTCACCACTACCAAGCACAGGGTTGGGCGAGCAGTACTTC. Translating it yields CASSPLPSTGLGEQYF.

The chain is built from TRBV7-3 and TRBJ2-3, with 7 bases matching TRBD2. The germline V gene encodes CDR1 SGHTA and CDR2 FQGTGA. The CDR3 consists of 15 residues. V was pared by 5 bases and J by 1 base, with 6 bases of the junction left unmatched. The CDR3 protein is CASSPGLVRTDTQYF. CDR3 nucleotides: TGTGCCAGCAGCCCCGGACTAGTCCGCACAGATACGCAGTATTTT.

DNA of the CDR3: TGTGCCAGTAGTAAGACGGGGGGCTTAAATGAAAAACTGTTTTTT. This encodes CASSKTGGLNEKLFF. The chain uses TRBV19 and TRBJ1-4; D is possibly TRBD1 (6 bases). Deletions cut 4 bases from V and 5 bases from J, with 14 bases between. This CDR3 spans 15 amino acids. Germline lookup yields CDR1 LNHDA and CDR2 SQIVND (reference sequence).